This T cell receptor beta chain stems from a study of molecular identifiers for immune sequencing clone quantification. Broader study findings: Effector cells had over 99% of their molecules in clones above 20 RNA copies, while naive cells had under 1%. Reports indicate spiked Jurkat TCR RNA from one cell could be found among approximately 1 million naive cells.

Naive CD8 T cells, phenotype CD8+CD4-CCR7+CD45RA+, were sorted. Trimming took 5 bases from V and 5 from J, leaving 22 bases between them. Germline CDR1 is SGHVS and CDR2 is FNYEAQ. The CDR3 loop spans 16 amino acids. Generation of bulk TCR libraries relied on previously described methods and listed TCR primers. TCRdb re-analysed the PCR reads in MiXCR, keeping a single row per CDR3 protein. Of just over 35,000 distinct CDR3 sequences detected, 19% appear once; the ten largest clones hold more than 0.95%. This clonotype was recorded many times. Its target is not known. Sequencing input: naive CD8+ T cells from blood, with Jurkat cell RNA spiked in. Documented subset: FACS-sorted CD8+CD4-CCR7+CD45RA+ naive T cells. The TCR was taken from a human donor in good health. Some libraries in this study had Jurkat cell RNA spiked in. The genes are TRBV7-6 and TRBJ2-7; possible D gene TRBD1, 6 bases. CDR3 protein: CASSLTAGAGADEQYF. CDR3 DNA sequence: TGTGCCAGCAGCCTTACCGCAGGGGCAGGTGCCGACGAGCAGTACTTC.